One and the same sample provided the 11 T cell receptor beta chains below, sequenced in a study of beta chain features in type 1 diabetes. Every bit of the isolated RNA underwent reverse transcription, so sequencing read expressed TCRB transcripts. Produced via immunoSEQ multiplex PCR; TCRdb's table is partial and in-frame only. The profile shows under 450,000 clones, approximately 13% of them singletons. Sample: naive CD4+ T cells from blood. Source of these receptors: a man aged 25-40 years in good health.

This clone has a handful of counts. The CDR3 here is CASSLSGQRTIRNEQFF. CDR3 DNA: TGTGCCAGCAGCCTGTCGGGACAGCGTACAATTAGGAATGAGCAGTTCTTC. This chain connects TRBV7-9 to TRBJ2-1, with TRBD1 matching 7 bases. V lost 5 bases, J lost 7 bases, and 17 bases stayed unmatched. The CDR3 length is 17 residues. CDR1 and CDR2 from the germline V gene are SEHNR and FQNEAQ (reference sequence). The entire variable domain, with the rest obtained from reference TRBV7-9 and TRBJ2-1, is as follows: DTGVSQNPRHKITKRGQNVTFRCDPISEHNRLYWYRQTLGQGPEFLTYFQNEAQLEKSRLLSDRFSAERPKGSFSTLEIQRTEQGDSAMYLCASSLSGQRTIRNEQFFGPGTRLTVL.

V gene TRBV10-2 combines with J gene TRBJ2-3; D remains unclear. This CDR3 region has 14 residues. The V end was cut by 1 base, the J end by 4 bases, with 9 bases between. CDR1 and CDR2 from the germline V gene are WSHSY and SAAADI. CDR3 loop: CASSEWAVADTQYF. In DNA, the CDR3 is TGCGCCAGCAGTGAGTGGGCCGTGGCAGATACGCAGTATTTT.

The chain joins TRBV5-4 to TRBJ2-1; 10 bases are shared with TRBD1. The CDR3 length is 16 residues. Germline assignment: CDR1 SGHNT and CDR2 YYREEE (reference sequence). Losses at the gene ends were 2 bases for V and 2 bases for J; bases not matched to a gene: 4. The CDR3 coding sequence is TGTGCCAGCAGCTTCCCGGGACAGGGGACCTACAATGAGCAGTTCTTC. Amino acid sequence: CASSFPGQGTYNEQFF.

In this sample, this clone turned up a few times. The chain joins TRBV6-6 to TRBJ2-7; 7 bases agree with TRBD1. Germline CDR1 MNHNY, CDR2 SVGAGI (reference sequence). This CDR3 contains 15 residues. V shed 2 bases, J shed 1 base, and the junction held 5 bases outside the gene matches. DNA of the CDR3: TGTGCCAGCAGTTACAAGGGACAGAGGTCCTACGAGCAGTACTTC. It encodes CASSYKGQRSYEQYF.

The rearrangement joins TRBV6-5 to TRBJ2-1; 12 bases line up with TRBD2. Germline assignment: CDR1 MNHEY and CDR2 SVGAGI. V was pared by 8 bases and J by 4 bases, with 6 bases of the junction left unmatched. This CDR3 has 15 amino acids. Here the CDR3 DNA reads TGTGCCAGCTTCGGACTAGCGGGGCGTTACAATGAGCAGTTCTTC. Translated: CASFGLAGRYNEQFF.

This clone occurred a few times. V gene TRBV23-1 combines with J gene TRBJ2-7; 12 nucleotides align to TRBD2. TRBV23-1 qualifies as an ORF whose function is uncertain. This CDR3 is built from 17 residues. Trimming cost V 1 base and J 2 bases; bases outside gene matches: 6. The DNA for the CDR3 is TGCGCCAGCAGTCAATGTCCCCGGACTAGCGGGGCCTACGAGCAGTACTTC. This gives the protein CASSQCPRTSGAYEQYF.

The chain recombines TRBV9 with TRBJ2-3, with 10 bases identical to TRBD2. Germline V CDR1 and CDR2: SGDLS, YYNGEE. Germline trimming cut 1 base from V and 6 bases from J; bases unmatched to any gene: 14. The CDR3 extends over 18 amino acids. DNA of the CDR3: TGTGCCAGCAGCGTAAAAAGCGGGAGGGCCAGTTTACATGATACGCAGTATTTT. Translating it yields CASSVKSGRASLHDTQYF.

This chain connects TRBV20-1 to TRBJ2-1, with a possible D match to TRBD2 (5 bases). The germline V gene has CDR1 DFQATT and CDR2 SNEGSKA (reference sequence). V lost 6 bases and J lost 7, with 10 bases in between. The CDR3 runs 11 residues. The CDR3 DNA follows: TGCAGTGCGGACTCGCGGAATGAGCAGTTCTTC. Protein product: CSADSRNEQFF.

Turning to this clone: The same CDR3 also results from other DNA sequences found in this sample. The chain recombines TRBV10-3 with TRBJ1-2; D gene unclear. The germline V gene encodes CDR1 ENHRY and CDR2 SYGVKD. The CDR3 extends over 13 amino acids. V gave up 0 bases and J gave up 5 bases, with 7 bases separating them. The CDR3 here is CAISESGDYGYTF. DNA for the CDR3: TGTGCCATCAGTGAGTCGGGAGATTATGGCTACACCTTC.

The chain employs TRBV30 and TRBJ1-2; the match to TRBD1 covers 8 bases. The CDR3 spans 16 residues. Germline V gene data show CDR1 as GTSNPN and CDR2 as SVGIG (reference sequence). The V gene end was trimmed by 4 bases and the J gene end by 0 bases; junction bases not matched to a gene: 10. DNA for the CDR3: TGTGCCTGGAACCCAGGGGGCGCAACCCCTAACTATGGCTACACCTTC. Its protein product is CAWNPGGATPNYGYTF.

This clone was observed a handful of times. This chain connects TRBV20-1 to TRBJ2-5; the D is unclear. The CDR3 spans 10 residues. The V gene lost 4 bases and the J gene lost 5 bases, with 5 bases spanning the gap. Germline-derived CDR1 and CDR2 are DFQATT and SNEGSKA (reference sequence). The CDR3 region has the DNA TGCAGTGCTAAAGAGGAGACCCAGTACTTC. Its protein is CSAKEETQYF.